This T cell receptor (beta chain) was captured by sequencing in a study of cytomegalovirus exposure and HLA in healthy donors. The PCR used 60 Vbeta and 13 Jbeta primers. The data were produced by immunoSEQ multiplex PCR, yet TCRdb's version contains in-frame clones alone and is incomplete. The sample consists of 160,000 or so clones, around four fifths of them appearing once. Comments on this clone: What it binds is unknown.

The junction had 7 bases not matched to a gene; V was cut back by 0 bases and J by 6 bases. Looked up from germline, CDR1 is LNHNV and CDR2 is YYDKDF (reference sequence). This CDR3 is built from 16 residues. Study observations and caveats: V- and J-gene trimming in TCR beta was tied to a missense DCLRE1C variant by an analysis performed later. Most subjects had HLA-A and HLA-B alleles reportedly predicted accurately by TCR beta sequences. It was reported that the classifier diagnosed cytomegalovirus status with high specificity and sensitivity in both the original and validation cohorts. For most TCR beta V segments, an earlier analysis put the productive rate at about 87% or about 30% of the time.

The rearrangement joins TRBV15 to TRBJ2-1; 8 positions match TRBD2. This receptor was identified in a male donor in good health and CMV-seronegative. Sequenced sample: PBMCs. CDR3 in DNA: TGTGCCACCAGCAGAGATTGGGGCGGGAGGACCAATGAGCAGTTCTTC. Residues: CATSRDWGGRTNEQFF.